This TCR beta chain was sequenced for a study of cytomegalovirus exposure and HLA in healthy donors. Overall study results and limits: Sequencing likely generated an artifact that appeared as a cluster of highly shared sequence variants.

The CDR3 loop spans 15 amino acids. The germline V and J ends were trimmed by 4 bases and 0 bases, with 13 bases remaining between them. Germline CDR1 reads SQVTM; CDR2 reads ANQGSEA. The PCR was carried out with 60 Vbeta primers and 13 Jbeta primers. Sequencing used immunoSEQ multiplex PCR; TCRdb keeps in-frame clones, though not all of them. The repertoire holds around 230,000 clones, with about 75% as singletons. Notes on this clone: Its cognate antigen is unknown.

This receptor was identified in a male donor in good health and CMV-seronegative. V and J are TRBV29-1 and TRBJ2-1, with D perhaps matching TRBD1 (6 bases). Sequencing was done on a sample of PBMCs. As DNA, the CDR3 is TGCAGCGTTGGAGTACCCAGGGGCTCCTACAATGAGCAGTTCTTC. Its protein product is CSVGVPRGSYNEQFF.